This TCR beta chain was profiled in a study of blood T cell repertoires in COVID-19. Using immunoSEQ multiplex PCR, the repertoire was profiled, and TCRdb retains in-frame clones only, with some absent. In the table there are about 200,000 clones, roughly nine tenths of which are singletons. The sequenced material came from peripheral blood. The TCR sequence derives from a man in his 60s with active or convalescent COVID-19.

This chain's CDR3 is CSVEKAGSLFF. CDR3 bases: TGCAGCGTTGAAAAGGCGGGTTCACTGTTTTTT. The V and J genes are TRBV29-1 and TRBJ1-4; D gene uncertain. The CDR3 contains 11 residues. V shed 2 bases and J shed 13 bases, with 11 bases lying between them. Germline lookup yields CDR1 SQVTM and CDR2 ANQGSEA. Based on the CDR3 plus reference TRBV29-1 and TRBJ1-4, the full variable domain is SAVISQKPSRDICQRGTSLTIQCQVDSQVTMMFWYRQQPGQSLTLIATANQGSEATYESGFVIDKFPISRPNLTFSTLTVSNMSPEDSSIYLCSVEKAGSLFFGSGTQLSVL.